This T cell receptor beta chain was obtained from a study of read filtering for tumor transcriptome and immune sequencing. Study overall: After DNase treatment, RNA was made into whole-transcriptome libraries. TCR-mapped reads were about 3.5 to 10.27 million with IR-seq versus roughly 80 to 1,300 with RNA-seq. Study-wide points: In IR-seq, single-read clonotypes were approximately 79% of clonotypes but approximately 3.5% of reads. RNA-seq captured clonotypes less deeply and reliably than IR-seq.

The library was built from approximately 400 ng RNA with molecular barcoded adaptors for alpha/delta and beta/gamma chains. TCRdb redid the calling of the reads with MiXCR, one entry per CDR3 protein. The sample contains roughly 130,000 distinct CDR3 sequences, under 15% of which appear only once. This clonotype was counted many times. Antigen unknown. The sequence came from a donor at least 40 years old with multiple myeloma. Specimen: a population of CD138-negative cells sorted from bone marrow.

CDR3 amino acids: CASRYAGTANQPQHF. The CDR3 DNA sequence: TGTGCCAGCAGATATGCCGGGACAGCCAATCAGCCCCAGCATTTT. The rearrangement links TRBV12-3 or TRBV12-4 to TRBJ1-5; 7 nucleotides match TRBD1. The CDR3 contains 15 residues. The ends lost 6 bases at V and 3 bases at J; junction bases unmatched: 8.